This TCR beta chain was documented in a study of shared clonotypes between healthy human individuals. Naive CD8 cells lacked CD45RO, underwent positive selection for CCR7 and left out terminally differentiated effector memory CD45RA+ cells. Profiled with immunoSEQ multiplex PCR; TCRdb holds only in-frame clones, not every one. The table records approximately 2,200,000 clones, around 93% of them present only once. This clone was found once. The specimen sequenced was naive CD8+ T cells from PBMCs. The TCR originated in a man younger than 30 in good health. Some clones in this sample may be carry-over from other donors' samples.

The CDR3, as DNA: TGTGCCAGCAGCGACCGGGACAGGATCTACAATGAGCAGTTCTTC. This codes for CASSDRDRIYNEQFF. The chain has TRBV14 and TRBJ2-1; TRBD1 matches 8 bases. The ends lost 5 bases at V and 3 bases at J; junction bases unmatched: 6. The CDR3 consists of 15 residues. CDR1 is SGHDN, CDR2 FVKESK, per germline.